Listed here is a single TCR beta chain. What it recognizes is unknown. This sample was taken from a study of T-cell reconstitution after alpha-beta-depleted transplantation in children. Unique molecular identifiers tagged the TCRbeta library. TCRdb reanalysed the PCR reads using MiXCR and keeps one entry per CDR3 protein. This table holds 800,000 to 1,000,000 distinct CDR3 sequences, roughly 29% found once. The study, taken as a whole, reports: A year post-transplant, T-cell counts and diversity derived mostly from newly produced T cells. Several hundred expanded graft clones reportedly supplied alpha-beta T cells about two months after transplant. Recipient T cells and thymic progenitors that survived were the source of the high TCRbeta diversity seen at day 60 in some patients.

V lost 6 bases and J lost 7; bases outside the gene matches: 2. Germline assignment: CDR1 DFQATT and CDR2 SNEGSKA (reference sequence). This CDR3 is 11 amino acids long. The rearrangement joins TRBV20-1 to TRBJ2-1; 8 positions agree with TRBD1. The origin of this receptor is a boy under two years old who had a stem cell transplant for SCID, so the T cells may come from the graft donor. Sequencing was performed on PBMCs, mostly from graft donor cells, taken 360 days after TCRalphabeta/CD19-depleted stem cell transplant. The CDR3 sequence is CSAYRGNEQFF. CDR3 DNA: TGCAGTGCGTACAGGGGGAATGAGCAGTTCTTC.